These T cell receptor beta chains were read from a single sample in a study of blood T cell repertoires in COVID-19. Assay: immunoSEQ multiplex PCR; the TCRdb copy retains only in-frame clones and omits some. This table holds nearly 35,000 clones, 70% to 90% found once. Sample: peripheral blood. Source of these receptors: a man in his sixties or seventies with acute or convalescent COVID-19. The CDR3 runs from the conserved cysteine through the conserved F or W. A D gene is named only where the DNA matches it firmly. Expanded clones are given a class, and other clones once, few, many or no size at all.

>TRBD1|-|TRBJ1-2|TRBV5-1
TGCGCCAGCAGCTCGTCCCGGGACAGGGGGCGAGTCTATGGCTACACCTTC
CASSSSRDRGRVYGYTF
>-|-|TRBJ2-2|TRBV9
TGTGCCAGCAGCGCCACAGTGGGAGGGGGCACCGGGGAGCTGTTTTTT
CASSATVGGGTGELFF
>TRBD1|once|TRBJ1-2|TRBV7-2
TGTGCCAGCAGCTACGGGACAGGGAATATTGTGCGTGGCTACACCTTC
CASSYGTGNIVRGYTF
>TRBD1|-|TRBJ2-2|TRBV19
TGTGCCAGTAGTACCACAGGGGGCCTCGACACCGGGGAGCTGTTTTTT
CASSTTGGLDTGELFF
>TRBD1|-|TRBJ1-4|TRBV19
TGTGCCAGTAGTCCGAGGACAGGGGTTGAAAAACTGTTTTTT
CASSPRTGVEKLFF
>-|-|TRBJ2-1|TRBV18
TGTGCCAGCTCACCGCTAAGTGATGAGCAGTTCTTC
CASSPLSDEQFF
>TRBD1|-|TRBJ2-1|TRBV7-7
TGTGCCAGCAGCCTTCACGACAGGGCCAATGAGCAGTTCTTC
CASSLHDRANEQFF
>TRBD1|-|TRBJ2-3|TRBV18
TGTGCCAGCTCACCCTTGACAGGGGGCACAGATACGCAGTATTTT
CASSPLTGGTDTQYF
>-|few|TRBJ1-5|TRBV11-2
TGTGCCAGCAGCTCGGGACACAACAATCAGCCCCAGCATTTT
CASSSGHNNQPQHF
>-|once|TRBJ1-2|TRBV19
TGTGCCAGTAGTCGGCAGGACTCCCTCTATGGCTACACCTTC
CASSRQDSLYGYTF
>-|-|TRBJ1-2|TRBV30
TGTGCCAGTACCACAACAACTAACTATGGCTACACCTTC
CASTTTTNYGYTF
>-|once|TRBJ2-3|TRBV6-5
TGTGCCAGCAGTTCCCCTTTGGATACGCAGTATTTT
CASSSPLDTQYF
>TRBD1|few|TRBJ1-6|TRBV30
TGTGCCTGGAGTACAGGGGTTGGGTCACCCCTCCACTTT
CAWSTGVGSPLHF
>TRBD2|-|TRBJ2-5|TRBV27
TGTGCCAGCAGTAGCGGGATCGAGACCCAGTACTTC
CASSSGIETQYF
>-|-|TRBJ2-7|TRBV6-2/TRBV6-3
TGTGCCAGCAGTTACTCAGGGACAAATAATGCCTACGAGCAGTACTTC
CASSYSGTNNAYEQYF
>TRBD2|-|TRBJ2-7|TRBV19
TGTGCCAGTAGTAGCGGGAGGGGGCCCGAGCAGTACTTC
CASSSGRGPEQYF
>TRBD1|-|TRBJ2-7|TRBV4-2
TGTGCCAGCAGCCAAGCTTTAGGGGACAGAACCTACGAGCAGTACTTC
CASSQALGDRTYEQYF
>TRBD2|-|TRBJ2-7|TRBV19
TGTGCCAGTAGTAATAGCGGGAGTTCGGGTTACGAGCAGTACTTC
CASSNSGSSGYEQYF
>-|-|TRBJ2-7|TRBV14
TGTGCCAGCAGCCAAGCGGCCCACAGGTCGATTTACGAGCAGTACTTC
CASSQAAHRSIYEQYF
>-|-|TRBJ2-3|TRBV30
TGTGCCTGGAGTGTATTATTGGCGGGTAGCACAGATACGCAGTATTTT
CAWSVLLAGSTDTQYF
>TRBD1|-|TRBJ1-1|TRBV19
TGTGCCAGTAGTTCTTCGACAGGGACTGAAGCTTTCTTT
CASSSSTGTEAFF
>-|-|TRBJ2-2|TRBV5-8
TGTGCCAGCAGCTTGGTAATGGACTCCTGGGCCGGGGAGCTGTTTTTT
CASSLVMDSWAGELFF
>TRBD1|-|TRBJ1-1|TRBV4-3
TGCGCCAGCAGCCAGACTACAGGGGCTTGGACTGAAGCTTTCTTT
CASSQTTGAWTEAFF
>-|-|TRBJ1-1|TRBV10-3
TGTGCCATCAGTGAACCGGCGGGCGTCATGAACACTGAAGCTTTCTTT
CAISEPAGVMNTEAFF
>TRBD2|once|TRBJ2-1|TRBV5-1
TGCGCCAGCAGCTTGTTTGGCGGGGGGGCCAATGAGCAGTTCTTC
CASSLFGGGANEQFF
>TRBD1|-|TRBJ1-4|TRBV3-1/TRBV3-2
TGTGCCAGCAGTCAAGGAACAGGGGAGCAGGGAAAACTGTTTTTT
CASSQGTGEQGKLFF
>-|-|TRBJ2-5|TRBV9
TGTGCCAGCAGCTTGTATCCCCGCAGCCAAGAGACCCAGTACTTC
CASSLYPRSQETQYF
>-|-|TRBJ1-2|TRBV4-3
TGCGCCAGCAGCCGAGGGATATACTATGGCTACACCTTC
CASSRGIYYGYTF